The T cell receptor (beta chain) described here comes from a study of blood T cell repertoires in COVID-19. Background on the study: The United States, Italy and Spain were the sources of the acute and convalescent COVID-19 samples. In each case, the material was cDNA or gDNA derived from T cells, B-cell-depleted T cells, or PBMCs.

Original processing methods: The assay estimated nucleated cells by amplifying reference gene primers. Clones were read by immunoSEQ multiplex PCR, and TCRdb kept only the in-frame ones, dropping some. The DNA was the basis for D and trimming; V, J and clone size are from that table. The table has around 160,000 clones, 80% to 90% seen once. Deletions cut 4 bases from V and 1 base from J, with 12 bases between. Germline values: CDR1 SGDLS, CDR2 YYNGEE. This CDR3 contains 15 residues. Sequenced input: peripheral blood. The TCR originated in a human donor with acute or convalescent COVID-19. The donor label of this sample is uncertain. V is TRBV9 and J is TRBJ1-5; D is unresolved. The CDR3: CASSPEGTSNQPQHF. The DNA of the CDR3 is TGTGCCAGCAGCCCAGAGGGTACGAGCAATCAGCCCCAGCATTTT.